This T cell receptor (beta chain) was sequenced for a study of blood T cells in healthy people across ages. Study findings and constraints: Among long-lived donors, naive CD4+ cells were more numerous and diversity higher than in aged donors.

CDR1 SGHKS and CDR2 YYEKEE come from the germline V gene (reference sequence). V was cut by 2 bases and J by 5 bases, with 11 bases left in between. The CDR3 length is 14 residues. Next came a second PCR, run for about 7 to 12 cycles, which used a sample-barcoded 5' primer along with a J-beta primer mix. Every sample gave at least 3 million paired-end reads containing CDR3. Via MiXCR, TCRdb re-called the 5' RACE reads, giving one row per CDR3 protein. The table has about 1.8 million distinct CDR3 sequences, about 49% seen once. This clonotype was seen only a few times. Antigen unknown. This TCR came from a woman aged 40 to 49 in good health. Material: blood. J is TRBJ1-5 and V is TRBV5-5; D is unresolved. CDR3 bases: TGTGCCAGCAGCTTCGGCAGTGGGGATCAGCCCCAGCATTTT. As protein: CASSFGSGDQPQHF. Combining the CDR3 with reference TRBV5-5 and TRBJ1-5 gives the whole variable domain DAGVTQSPTHLIKTRGQQVTLRCSPISGHKSVSWYQQVLGQGPQFIFQYYEKEERGRGNFPDRFSARQFPNYSSELNVNALLLGDSALYLCASSFGSGDQPQHFGDGTRLSIL.